The TCR beta chain under discussion was sequenced for a study of regulatory T cells in long-lasting Graves disease (TCRdb year 2021). Notes on the research overall: Patients with newly diagnosed Graves' disease had been on antithyroid drugs for under 3 months. Patients with persistent Graves' disease were compared with patients with newly diagnosed Graves' disease using TCR sequencing and RNA sequencing of peripheral blood. The study was conducted in China and was registered as a clinical trial. A total of about 33 samples were covered by TCR sequencing, comprising around 13 persistent and about 20 newly diagnosed Graves' disease patients. Broader findings and caveats from the paper: More public clonotypes were shared among persistent patients (roughly 2,700) than among newly diagnosed patients (roughly 1,000). Preferential use of TRBV28, TRBJ1-2 and TRBJ2-5 was observed in persistent disease, whereas TRBV20-1 and TRBJ2-1 were favored in newly diagnosed disease. Peripheral blood alone was examined, since thyroid tissue, which constituted the primary lesion, could not be accessed. Only the TCR beta chain was sequenced and analyzed. As a limitation, the authors acknowledged that the small sample size may reduce accuracy. Persistent Graves' disease patients showed lower TCR Shannon entropy and fewer highly expanded clones than newly diagnosed patients, suggesting clonal expansion.

Library method: multiplex PCR. These reads were obtained on an Illumina HiSeq 4000. CDR3 regions were amplified by Arm-PCR with iRepertoire HTBI primers to construct TCR beta libraries. Gel purification was performed on PCR products prior to sequencing. Under the source paper's analysis protocol: Across samples, roughly 60 TRBV and around 15 TRBJ segments were identified and used for gene usage analysis of CDR3 amino acid clonotypes. COPE and FqMerger were used to merge filtered high-quality paired reads into contigs. BLAST was used to align contigs to IMGT TRBV, TRBD and TRBJ reference genes, with CDR3 defined following IMGT. Any clonotype with a frequency above 0.1% was counted as a highly expanded clone. Repertoire diversity was measured by Shannon entropy, and V-J evenness by the Gini coefficient. Clonotypes shared by more than one individual were considered public. TCRdb reworked the public reads: Q25 trimming with fastp, MiXCR clone assembly, productive beta chains retained. One record per CDR3 amino acid sequence lists the most common genes and DNA. These V and J calls originate from TCRdb's pipeline instead of the authors' own analysis. The table for this sample lists 550,000 to 700,000 distinct CDR3 sequences; 15% to 20% of them were counted only once. The ten largest make up approximately 12% of the sample.

This clonotype was seen repeatedly, ten times or more. Its antigen specificity is not known. No quality values exist for individual bases; no much larger clone is one base distant. The time point label for this specimen denotes: newly diagnosed GD, antithyroid drugs for less than 3 months. For both TCR sequencing and RNA sequencing, RNA was extracted from PBMCs using TRIzol. The diagnosis of Graves' disease was made according to American Thyroid Association guidelines. The patients came from an endocrinology department in Xi'an, China. From each patient, around 9 milliliters of peripheral blood was collected into an EDTA anticoagulant tube. Ficoll Paque Plus density gradient separation was used to isolate PBMCs, and no additional T cell sorting was done. An Agilent 2100 Bioanalyzer and agarose gel were used to check RNA quality, and a NanoDrop 2000 was used to measure RNA concentration. The germline V gene (reference sequence) gives CDR1 as SEHNR and CDR2 as FQNEAQ. Inclusive of the bounding cysteine and phenylalanine, the CDR3 is 15 residues long. The entry retains the CDR3 DNA only, 45 bases that are in frame from base 1. Trimming accounts for 7 bases at V and 3 bases at J, while the number of junction bases matched to no gene is 9.

In addition, the sample was reused for a study of T cells in Graves' hyperthyroidism and ophthalmopathy. In that second paper, the authors write: A patient counted as having stable Graves' hyperthyroidism if no progression to ophthalmopathy occurred over 18 months of follow-up. Hyperthyroidism patients were newly diagnosed, with disease duration under 2 months, and aged 18 to 65 years. Exclusion was applied to patients with uncontrolled infections, other autoimmune diseases, pregnancy or lactation. Clinical symptoms, serum thyroxine and TRAb, thyroid ultrasound, and orbital computed tomography formed the basis for the diagnoses. The TCR CDR3 was subjected to a first round of RT-PCR using the HTBI primer set and the Qiagen OneStep RT-PCR kit. Most expanded thyroid clonotypes (frequency above 0.001) were also detected in blood, a finding suggesting that blood repertoires may reflect thyroid immune responses. A model built on a 13 V-J signature distinguished ophthalmopathy from stable hyperthyroidism, reaching roughly 88% sensitivity and around 81% specificity in cross-validation and 80%/75% in testing. In validation, the model predicted progression to ophthalmopathy a median of 6.5 months before onset, with roughly 71% sensitivity and nearly 75% specificity. To identify distinguishing TCR V-J signatures, a discovery cohort of roughly 100 patients was used, comprising 40 to 45 with Graves' ophthalmopathy and around 60 with stable Graves' hyperthyroidism. Prospective prediction of ophthalmopathy was tested in an independent validation cohort of 18 hyperthyroidism patients and some 17 patients who later progressed to ophthalmopathy. The approximately 100 discovery patients were randomly split 7:3 into training and test sets. In addition, the study compared T-cell repertoires in thyroid tissue and in blood from six Graves' hyperthyroidism patients. Once sampling was done, hyperthyroidism patients were given methimazole at a starting dose of 30 mg daily, whereas ophthalmopathy patients were given high-dose intravenous methylprednisolone. The libraries were constructed in a second round of multiplex PCR and then size-selected and purified. Libraries were sequenced paired-end with 100 bp reads on an Illumina HiSeq2000. SOAPnuke was used to process the raw data, with reads discarded if the reads contained adapters or uncalled bases, had a mean Phred below 15, or lacked an exact constant-primer or identifier match. COPE v1.2.5 was used to merge high-quality paired reads, and clonotypes were defined as unique nucleotide sequences. MiTCR v1.1 was used to align the clonotypes against IMGT TRBV, TRBD and TRBJ reference segments. The analysis included only V-J combinations with a frequency above 0.0001, which together covered 98% to 99.2% of the repertoires. A TCS score was defined as the ratio between F50 (clonal expansion) and ExV (chaos), using BLOSUM62-based TCRdist between CDR3 peptides within each V-J. Welch's t-statistics and random forest reduced some 510 V-J features to around 14, which were used in a naive Bayes classifier (R e1071). No statistical method was used to set the sample size in advance, and investigators knew the group allocation. The paper reports TCR Vbeta CDR3 sequencing of 140 or so peripheral blood samples: approximately 43 ophthalmopathy, roughly 80 hyperthyroidism and around 17 progressor patients.

Rearrangement joined TRBV7-9 to TRBJ2-1, with 7 junctional bases fitting TRBD2. The sequence derives from a man aged 18-30 years with Graves disease. Donor details come from another sample of the same person, matched by shared clones. This specimen consisted of peripheral blood mononuclear cells (PBMCs), obtained at new diagnosis, from a patient treated with antithyroid drugs. The sequence in DNA is TGTGCCAGCAACCCACCGACTAGCAGCTACAATGAGCAGTTCTTC. Translated, it gives CASNPPTSSYNEQFF.